These 12 T cell receptor beta chains were all obtained from the same sample, sequenced in a study of neurological immune-mediated disorders. One entry per CDR3 protein results from TCRdb running MiXCR on the 5' RACE reads. Among 65,000 to 70,000 distinct CDR3 sequences, 3.5% to 5% were seen once, and the ten largest hold 1.3%. Sequencing used PBMCs. The receptors shown here come from a man aged 30 to 39 with multiple sclerosis.

This clonotype was detected ten times or more. The V gene is TRBV20-1, the J gene TRBJ1-1, with D perhaps matching TRBD1 (6 bases). Germline assignment: CDR1 DFQATT and CDR2 SNEGSKA (reference sequence). Trimming cost V 2 bases and J 4 bases, with 11 bases left between them. The CDR3 runs to 13 residues. CDR3: CSARQGTGTEAFF. Here the CDR3 DNA reads TGCAGTGCTAGACAGGGGACGGGCACTGAAGCTTTCTTT.

This clonotype was observed many times. The rearrangement uses TRBV3-1 and TRBJ2-5, with D perhaps matching TRBD1 or TRBD2 (5 bases each). Germline V gene data show CDR1 as LGHDT and CDR2 as YNNKEL (reference sequence). With 1 base removed from V and 7 bases from J, the gap between germline ends came to 10 bases. The CDR3 loop spans 13 amino acids. This CDR3 reads CASSQGDRGTQYF. The CDR3 bases are TGTGCCAGCAGCCAAGGGGACCGGGGGACCCAGTACTTC.

This clonotype was seen at least ten times. The chain employs TRBV20-1 and TRBJ2-5, with 7 nucleotides matching TRBD1. The V and J ends lost 5 bases and 3 bases, in that order; junction bases with no gene match: 12. Germline loops: CDR1 DFQATT, CDR2 SNEGSKA (reference sequence). The CDR3 is 15 amino acids. CDR3 sequence: CSAFRQGLGEETQYF. CDR3 DNA: TGCAGTGCTTTCCGACAGGGATTGGGGGAAGAGACCCAGTACTTC.

This clonotype was recorded many times. The chain joins TRBV5-1 to TRBJ1-2; no reliable D call. V was shortened by 2 bases and J by 2 bases, with 7 bases between the two germline ends. Looked up from germline, CDR1 is SGHRS and CDR2 is YFSETQ. This CDR3 comprises 13 residues. The chain's CDR3 is CASSLPPNYGYTF. The CDR3, as DNA: TGCGCCAGCAGCTTACCTCCGAACTATGGCTACACCTTC.

The sample holds many counts of this clonotype. The chain recombines TRBV3-1 with TRBJ2-1, with TRBD2 as a possible D gene (5 bases). Germline lookup yields CDR1 LGHDT and CDR2 YNNKEL (reference sequence). V lost 0 bases, J lost 10 bases, and 10 bases lay in between. There are 13 residues in the CDR3. The CDR3 here is CASSQDRPSEQFF. In DNA, the CDR3 is TGTGCCAGCAGCCAAGATCGGCCTAGCGAGCAGTTCTTC.

This clonotype was picked up a small number of times. This chain links TRBV20-1 with TRBJ1-2; D might be TRBD1 (6 bases). V was cut by 1 base and J by 3 bases, with 9 bases left in between. CDR1 and CDR2 from the germline V gene are DFQATT and SNEGSKA (reference sequence). This CDR3 has 13 amino acids. CDR3 sequence: CSARAGGDYGYTF. The CDR3 DNA sequence: TGCAGTGCTAGAGCGGGGGGCGACTATGGCTACACCTTC.

Ten or more counts support this clonotype. This chain joins TRBV5-6 and TRBJ2-3; D is perhaps TRBD1 (5 bases). The CDR3 is 15 residues long. Trimming removed 0 bases from V and 0 bases from J, with 8 bases in between. Germline CDR1 reads SGHDT; CDR2 reads YYEEEE. The CDR3 nucleotides read TGTGCCAGCAGCTTGGCCTCAGGGAGCACAGATACGCAGTATTTT. This encodes CASSLASGSTDTQYF.

V and J are TRBV27 and TRBJ2-7; D not resolved. V shed 6 bases and J shed 11 bases, with 17 bases lying between them. The CDR3 length is 12 residues. The germline V gene encodes CDR1 MNHEY and CDR2 SMNVEV (reference sequence). CDR3 bases: TGTGCCAGCAGCCCGGGTCCTTTTGGGGAGTACTTC. Amino acid sequence: CASSPGPFGEYF.

The chain joins TRBV20-1 to TRBJ2-7; 9 bases are shared with TRBD2. The length of the CDR3 is 14 residues. Germline values: CDR1 DFQATT, CDR2 SNEGSKA (reference sequence). The V segment lost 3 bases and the J segment 2 bases; nucleotides outside the gene matches: 5. CDR3 residues: CSASDSGGTYEQYF. CDR3 in DNA: TGCAGTGCTAGTGATAGCGGGGGCACCTACGAGCAGTACTTC.

In this sample, this clonotype turned up many times. The V gene is TRBV7-2, the J gene TRBJ2-2; 8 nucleotides agree with TRBD1. CDR1 is SGHTA, CDR2 FQGNSA, per germline. The junction had 1 base not matched to a gene; V was cut back by 5 bases and J by 2 bases. This CDR3 is built from 14 residues. CDR3 in DNA: TGTGCCAGCAGCGGACAGGGAAACACCGGGGAGCTGTTTTTT. As protein: CASSGQGNTGELFF.

This clonotype was counted many times. The CDR3 protein is CSARLPRAVLYNEQFF. The CDR3 nucleotides are TGCAGTGCTAGACTCCCGAGGGCGGTCCTCTACAATGAGCAGTTCTTC. The chain carries TRBV20-1 and TRBJ2-1; possibly TRBD2 for D (5 bases). CDR3 size: 16 residues. The V and J ends lost 2 bases and 3 bases respectively, with 17 bases between them. Germline lookup yields CDR1 DFQATT and CDR2 SNEGSKA (reference sequence).

This clonotype was counted ten times or more. V and J are TRBV7-6 and TRBJ1-4, with a tentative D call TRBD1 (5 bases). The germline V and J ends were trimmed by 2 bases and 9 bases, with 10 bases remaining between them. Germline CDR1 SGHVS, CDR2 FNYEAQ. The CDR3 runs 13 residues. CDR3 DNA: TGTGCCAGCAGCTTACAGAAGGGGCAAAAACTGTTTTTT. The encoded protein is CASSLQKGQKLFF.